These T cell receptor beta chains were read from a single sample in a study of beta chain features in type 1 diabetes. Method: immunoSEQ multiplex PCR; TCRdb's copy keeps in-frame clones and lacks some. The table lists under 450,000 clones, over 11% of them singletons. Specimen: naive CD4+ T cells from blood. Receptor source: a young man in good health. Both conserved end residues are part of each CDR3. Fields, in order: D gene, J gene, CDR3 length, clone size, V gene, CDR3 DNA, CDR3 protein. D genes are given only for firm matches. Expanded clones get a size class; other rows say once, few or many, or leave the size out.

d_call: TRBD1
j_call: TRBJ1-2
cdr3_length: 15
clone_size: -
v_call: TRBV14
cdr3_nt: TGTGCCAGCAGCCCCCGGGACAGGGGGCTCGGTGGCTACACCTTC
cdr3_aa: CASSPRDRGLGGYTF

d_call: TRBD2
j_call: TRBJ2-1
cdr3_length: 16
clone_size: few
v_call: TRBV4-2
cdr3_nt: TGTGCCAGCAGCCACGGGACTAGCGGGAGTTCCGATGAGCAGTTCTTC
cdr3_aa: CASSHGTSGSSDEQFF

d_call: TRBD1
j_call: TRBJ1-2
cdr3_length: 14
clone_size: -
v_call: TRBV30
cdr3_nt: TGTGCCTGGAGTGTAACAGGGGGCGGCTATGGCTACACCTTC
cdr3_aa: CAWSVTGGGYGYTF

d_call: -
j_call: TRBJ2-2
cdr3_length: 13
clone_size: few
v_call: TRBV13
cdr3_nt: TGTGCCAGCAGCTTAAGGGGCACCGGGGAGCTGTTTTTT
cdr3_aa: CASSLRGTGELFF

d_call: -
j_call: TRBJ1-1
cdr3_length: 13
clone_size: -
v_call: TRBV9
cdr3_nt: TGTGCCAGCAGCGTAGAGCTGAACACTGAAGCTTTCTTT
cdr3_aa: CASSVELNTEAFF

d_call: -
j_call: TRBJ1-3
cdr3_length: 15
clone_size: few
v_call: TRBV2
cdr3_nt: TGTGCCAGCAGTCGAAGACAGGTCTCTGGAAACACCATATATTTT
cdr3_aa: CASSRRQVSGNTIYF

d_call: -
j_call: TRBJ1-1
cdr3_length: 13
clone_size: few
v_call: TRBV2
cdr3_nt: TGTGCCAGCAGTGAAGAGGTGAACACTGAAGCTTTCTTT
cdr3_aa: CASSEEVNTEAFF

d_call: TRBD1
j_call: TRBJ2-5
cdr3_length: 15
clone_size: few
v_call: TRBV4-1
cdr3_nt: TGCGCCAGCAGCCAAGGAGGGACAGGGGGAGAGACCCAGTACTTC
cdr3_aa: CASSQGGTGGETQYF

d_call: -
j_call: TRBJ2-5
cdr3_length: 14
clone_size: -
v_call: TRBV5-1
cdr3_nt: TGCGCCAGCAGCTTTGACCGACCGAGTGAGACCCAGTACTTC
cdr3_aa: CASSFDRPSETQYF

d_call: TRBD2
j_call: TRBJ2-2
cdr3_length: 14
clone_size: few
v_call: TRBV27
cdr3_nt: TGTGCCAGCAGTTGGCTAGCGGAGGGAGGGGAGCTGTTTTTT
cdr3_aa: CASSWLAEGGELFF

d_call: -
j_call: TRBJ1-3
cdr3_length: 14
clone_size: few
v_call: TRBV4-3
cdr3_nt: TGCGCCAGCAGCCAGGGGACACCCGGAAACACCATATATTTT
cdr3_aa: CASSQGTPGNTIYF

d_call: TRBD1
j_call: TRBJ2-7
cdr3_length: 15
clone_size: -
v_call: TRBV7-8
cdr3_nt: TGTGCCAGCAGCTTAGCGTTGGGACAGGGCCACGAGCAGTACTTC
cdr3_aa: CASSLALGQGHEQYF

d_call: -
j_call: TRBJ2-3
cdr3_length: 14
clone_size: -
v_call: TRBV6-6
cdr3_nt: TGTGCCAGCAGTTATAGCGTCAGCACAGATACGCAGTATTTT
cdr3_aa: CASSYSVSTDTQYF

d_call: TRBD2
j_call: TRBJ2-1
cdr3_length: 18
clone_size: -
v_call: TRBV10-3
cdr3_nt: TGTGCCATCAGTGAGTCGAAGGGAGGACTAGCGGGATACAATGAGCAGTTCTTC
cdr3_aa: CAISESKGGLAGYNEQFF

d_call: TRBD2
j_call: TRBJ2-1
cdr3_length: 18
clone_size: few
v_call: TRBV19
cdr3_nt: TGTGCCAGTAGTATACGCAGGACTAGCGGGGACCATTACAATGAGCAGTTCTTC
cdr3_aa: CASSIRRTSGDHYNEQFF

d_call: -
j_call: TRBJ2-7
cdr3_length: 12
clone_size: few
v_call: TRBV6-5
cdr3_nt: TGTGCCAGCAGCCGAGGGGGATCCGAGCAGTACTTC
cdr3_aa: CASSRGGSEQYF

d_call: -
j_call: TRBJ2-5
cdr3_length: 11
clone_size: -
v_call: TRBV9
cdr3_nt: TGTGCCAGCAGCTCTTTCGAGACCCAGTACTTC
cdr3_aa: CASSSFETQYF

d_call: TRBD2
j_call: TRBJ2-1
cdr3_length: 15
clone_size: few
v_call: TRBV5-4
cdr3_nt: TGTGCCAGCAGCATCACTAGCGGGAGGACCAATGAGCAGTTCTTC
cdr3_aa: CASSITSGRTNEQFF

d_call: -
j_call: TRBJ2-3
cdr3_length: 15
clone_size: -
v_call: TRBV28
cdr3_nt: TGTGCCAGCAGTTTAGGGGGACTGAGCACAGATACGCAGTATTTT
cdr3_aa: CASSLGGLSTDTQYF

d_call: TRBD1
j_call: TRBJ2-5
cdr3_length: 15
clone_size: -
v_call: TRBV5-1
cdr3_nt: TGCGCCAGCACCCTCGACACCGGACAGGGATTGACCCAGTACTTC
cdr3_aa: CASTLDTGQGLTQYF

d_call: TRBD2
j_call: TRBJ2-2
cdr3_length: 15
clone_size: few
v_call: TRBV5-4
cdr3_nt: TGTGCCAGCACCCGCGGGAGTACCGACACCGGGGAGCTGTTTTTT
cdr3_aa: CASTRGSTDTGELFF

d_call: -
j_call: TRBJ2-1
cdr3_length: 13
clone_size: few
v_call: TRBV5-1
cdr3_nt: TGCGCCAGCAGCCAAGGACAGTACAATGAGCAGTTCTTC
cdr3_aa: CASSQGQYNEQFF

d_call: TRBD1
j_call: TRBJ2-7
cdr3_length: 16
clone_size: few
v_call: TRBV5-4
cdr3_nt: TGTGCCAGCAGCTTGGGCTGGGACAGGGAATTGTACGAGCAGTACTTC
cdr3_aa: CASSLGWDRELYEQYF

d_call: -
j_call: TRBJ2-7
cdr3_length: 12
clone_size: few
v_call: TRBV28
cdr3_nt: TGTGCCAGCAGTTCCCAACTCTACGAGCAGTACTTC
cdr3_aa: CASSSQLYEQYF

d_call: -
j_call: TRBJ2-5
cdr3_length: 12
clone_size: -
v_call: TRBV5-4
cdr3_nt: TGTGCCAGCAGTAAGACACAAGAGACCCAGTACTTC
cdr3_aa: CASSKTQETQYF

d_call: TRBD1
j_call: TRBJ2-1
cdr3_length: 14
clone_size: once
v_call: TRBV9
cdr3_nt: TGTGCCAGCAGCGTGGGACAGGCTTACAATGAGCAGTTCTTC
cdr3_aa: CASSVGQAYNEQFF

d_call: -
j_call: TRBJ1-2
cdr3_length: 16
clone_size: few
v_call: TRBV30
cdr3_nt: TGTGCCTGGAATGGCGGTCAGGGACGCGCTAACTATGGCTACACCTTC
cdr3_aa: CAWNGGQGRANYGYTF

d_call: -
j_call: TRBJ2-1
cdr3_length: 11
clone_size: many
v_call: TRBV29-1
cdr3_nt: TGCAGCGAGGTTTTCTACAATGAGCAGTTCTTC
cdr3_aa: CSEVFYNEQFF

d_call: -
j_call: TRBJ2-3
cdr3_length: 12
clone_size: -
v_call: TRBV29-1
cdr3_nt: TGCAGCGTTGAAGCCGGGGGAGATACGCAGTATTTT
cdr3_aa: CSVEAGGDTQYF

d_call: -
j_call: TRBJ1-1
cdr3_length: 15
clone_size: -
v_call: TRBV19
cdr3_nt: TGTGCCAGTAGTACGTCAGGACGCCGGAACACTGAAGCTTTCTTT
cdr3_aa: CASSTSGRRNTEAFF

d_call: -
j_call: TRBJ2-7
cdr3_length: 17
clone_size: few
v_call: TRBV5-1
cdr3_nt: TGCGCCAGCAGCTTGGGGAAAGGAAGGGAAGGTTTCTACGAGCAGTACTTC
cdr3_aa: CASSLGKGREGFYEQYF

d_call: -
j_call: TRBJ1-5
cdr3_length: 12
clone_size: few
v_call: TRBV28
cdr3_nt: TGTGCCAGCAGTTTCTGGGATCAGCCCCAGCATTTT
cdr3_aa: CASSFWDQPQHF

d_call: TRBD2
j_call: TRBJ2-1
cdr3_length: 15
clone_size: few
v_call: TRBV11-3
cdr3_nt: TGTGCCAGCACTCGTCGACTAGCGGGGCGCAGTGAGCAGTTCTTC
cdr3_aa: CASTRRLAGRSEQFF

d_call: -
j_call: TRBJ1-2
cdr3_length: 12
clone_size: few
v_call: TRBV29-1
cdr3_nt: TGCAGCGTTGAGAGGCCCAACTATGGCTACACCTTC
cdr3_aa: CSVERPNYGYTF

d_call: -
j_call: TRBJ1-4
cdr3_length: 14
clone_size: -
v_call: TRBV15
cdr3_nt: TGTGCCACCAGCAGAGGATATGGGGGTGAAAAACTGTTTTTT
cdr3_aa: CATSRGYGGEKLFF

d_call: -
j_call: TRBJ1-1
cdr3_length: 13
clone_size: few
v_call: TRBV7-2
cdr3_nt: TGTGCCAGCAGCGCACAGGGTAACACTGAAGCTTTCTTT
cdr3_aa: CASSAQGNTEAFF

d_call: -
j_call: TRBJ2-7
cdr3_length: 11
clone_size: few
v_call: TRBV9
cdr3_nt: TGTGCCAGCAGCTTCGTCTACGAGCAGTACTTC
cdr3_aa: CASSFVYEQYF

d_call: -
j_call: TRBJ2-5
cdr3_length: 12
clone_size: -
v_call: TRBV30
cdr3_nt: TGTGCCTGGAGTGTACTTGATGAGACCCAGTACTTC
cdr3_aa: CAWSVLDETQYF

d_call: -
j_call: TRBJ2-6
cdr3_length: 14
clone_size: few
v_call: TRBV10-3
cdr3_nt: TGTGCCATCAGCCGGAGCTCTGGGGCCAACGTCCTGACTTTC
cdr3_aa: CAISRSSGANVLTF

d_call: TRBD1
j_call: TRBJ1-5
cdr3_length: 14
clone_size: -
v_call: TRBV10-3
cdr3_nt: TGTGCCATCAGTGAGACAGGGGGGCATCAGCCCCAGCATTTT
cdr3_aa: CAISETGGHQPQHF

d_call: -
j_call: TRBJ2-3
cdr3_length: 18
clone_size: -
v_call: TRBV4-3
cdr3_nt: TGCGCCAGCAGCCCCAACCCCCGGGACCCAACTTACACAGATACGCAGTATTTT
cdr3_aa: CASSPNPRDPTYTDTQYF

d_call: -
j_call: TRBJ2-5
cdr3_length: 12
clone_size: -
v_call: TRBV7-6
cdr3_nt: TGTGCCAGCAGGTCTATCCGGGAGACCCAGTACTTC
cdr3_aa: CASRSIRETQYF

d_call: TRBD2
j_call: TRBJ2-3
cdr3_length: 18
clone_size: few
v_call: TRBV7-2
cdr3_nt: TGTGCCAGCAGCTTAGTGGCCGGCCGGCGGGAGGGCGCGGATACGCCCTATTTT
cdr3_aa: CASSLVAGRREGADTPYF

d_call: TRBD1
j_call: TRBJ2-3
cdr3_length: 14
clone_size: few
v_call: TRBV5-1
cdr3_nt: TGCGCCAGCAGCCAGGGACAGCAAACAGATACGCAGTATTTT
cdr3_aa: CASSQGQQTDTQYF

d_call: -
j_call: TRBJ1-2
cdr3_length: 14
clone_size: -
v_call: TRBV13
cdr3_nt: TGTGCCAGCAGCCGGGACGTAGCGAACTATGGCTACACCTTC
cdr3_aa: CASSRDVANYGYTF

d_call: -
j_call: TRBJ2-3
cdr3_length: 11
clone_size: few
v_call: TRBV19
cdr3_nt: TGTGCCAGTAGTATAGCCGATACGCAGTATTTT
cdr3_aa: CASSIADTQYF

d_call: TRBD2
j_call: TRBJ2-1
cdr3_length: 15
clone_size: -
v_call: TRBV12-5
cdr3_nt: TGTGCTAGTGGTTGGACTAGCGGGAACTACAATGAGCAGTTCTTC
cdr3_aa: CASGWTSGNYNEQFF

d_call: -
j_call: TRBJ1-1
cdr3_length: 13
clone_size: -
v_call: TRBV6-1
cdr3_nt: TGTGCCAGCAGTTGGAGCCAAAGCACTGAAGCTTTCTTT
cdr3_aa: CASSWSQSTEAFF

d_call: -
j_call: TRBJ2-7
cdr3_length: 17
clone_size: -
v_call: TRBV28
cdr3_nt: TGTGCCAGCAGTCCCCGGGGGGCCTCACCGAGCTCCTACGAGCAGTACTTC
cdr3_aa: CASSPRGASPSSYEQYF

d_call: -
j_call: TRBJ1-2
cdr3_length: 15
clone_size: few
v_call: TRBV25-1
cdr3_nt: TGTGCCAGCAGTGATAATCATGCAGGTTTATATGGCTACACCTTC
cdr3_aa: CASSDNHAGLYGYTF

d_call: -
j_call: TRBJ1-2
cdr3_length: 14
clone_size: few
v_call: TRBV2
cdr3_nt: TGTGCCAGCAGCCAGATCGAGGGGAACTATGGCTACACCTTC
cdr3_aa: CASSQIEGNYGYTF

d_call: -
j_call: TRBJ2-1
cdr3_length: 12
clone_size: few
v_call: TRBV7-6
cdr3_nt: TGTGCCAGCAGCTTTCGGTTAGGTGAGCAGTTCTTC
cdr3_aa: CASSFRLGEQFF

d_call: -
j_call: TRBJ2-5
cdr3_length: 13
clone_size: few
v_call: TRBV25-1
cdr3_nt: TGTGCCAGCAGTGAATACTTACAAGAGACCCAGTACTTC
cdr3_aa: CASSEYLQETQYF

d_call: -
j_call: TRBJ1-1
cdr3_length: 13
clone_size: -
v_call: TRBV27
cdr3_nt: TGTGCCAGCAGTCTGTCCCGGGACACTGAAGCTTTCTTT
cdr3_aa: CASSLSRDTEAFF

d_call: TRBD1
j_call: TRBJ1-2
cdr3_length: 14
clone_size: -
v_call: TRBV7-2
cdr3_nt: TGTGCCAGCAGCTCGCAGACAGGGCCTTATGGCTACACCTTC
cdr3_aa: CASSSQTGPYGYTF

d_call: -
j_call: TRBJ1-1
cdr3_length: 13
clone_size: few
v_call: TRBV7-3
cdr3_nt: TGTGCCAGCGGCAACAGAGTGAACACTGAAGCTTTCTTT
cdr3_aa: CASGNRVNTEAFF

d_call: -
j_call: TRBJ2-1
cdr3_length: 14
clone_size: few
v_call: TRBV18
cdr3_nt: TGTGCCAGCTCAACTGGCGGGGTGATCAATGAGCAGTTCTTC
cdr3_aa: CASSTGGVINEQFF

d_call: -
j_call: TRBJ2-3
cdr3_length: 14
clone_size: -
v_call: TRBV11-3
cdr3_nt: TGTGCCAGCAGCTTAGGGTCCCGGGGAGATACGCAGTATTTT
cdr3_aa: CASSLGSRGDTQYF